This T cell receptor beta chain was identified during a study of T cell repertoires in cytomegalovirus infection. Study as a whole: Recently identified HLA-C-restricted and well-studied HLA-B-restricted CMV epitopes were used. Public signatures in TCR beta pointed to CMV infection and matching HLA type. The study, taken as a whole, reports: There were HLA-C-restricted CMV-specific TCR beta clonotypes dominating the ex vivo response. The cumulative frequency of public TCR beta families distinguished individuals who carried CMV together with the relevant HLA.

MiXCR, applied by TCRdb to the reads, yields one record per CDR3 protein. Of about 130,000 distinct CDR3 sequences detected, over 25% appear once; the ten largest clones hold about 54%. CDR1 is SGHTA, CDR2 FQGNSA, per germline. Between the trimmed V and J ends, which lost 4 bases and 3 bases, there was a span of 13 bases. The length of the CDR3 is 14 residues. This clonotype was recorded many times. What it recognizes is unknown. This specimen was CD8+ T cells from cultured PBMCs, taken from culture after CMV antigen stimulation. The origin of this receptor is a human donor in good health (CMV status not recorded). Some clones in this sample may be carry-over from other donors' samples. The chain has TRBV7-2 and TRBJ2-7, with D tentatively TRBD1 (7 bases). In DNA, the CDR3 is TGTGCCAGCAGCTCATTGCAGGGGGGCTACGAGCAGTACTTC. Translation: CASSSLQGGYEQYF.